The source of this T cell receptor beta chain is a study of blood T cell repertoires in COVID-19. Looked up from germline, CDR1 is SGHKS and CDR2 is YYEKEE (reference sequence). With 5 bases removed from V and 2 bases from J, the gap between germline ends came to 12 bases. CDR3 length equals 14 residues. Assay: immunoSEQ multiplex PCR; the TCRdb copy retains only in-frame clones and omits some. Among around 250,000 clones listed, more than 85% were seen once. The receptor's source is a woman between 45 and 60 years old who had recovered from COVID-19. The chain is built from TRBV5-5 and TRBJ2-3, with a possible D match to TRBD2 (6 bases). Source material: PBMCs or T cells enriched from blood (not recorded which). CDR3 in DNA: TGTGCCAGCAGTACACTAGCCCTCACAGATACGCAGTATTTT. Amino acid sequence: CASSTLALTDTQYF.